The 15 T cell receptor beta chains below all came from one sample that was sequenced in a study of CD8+CD57+ T cells in acquired aplastic anemia (dated by TCRdb to 2017 to 2018). Expansion of CD8+CD57+ cells had been shown by flow cytometry in the patients chosen for sequencing. These reads were obtained on an Illumina HiSeq 2000. Genomic DNA served as template for TCR beta VDJ combination and CDR3 sequence profiling. The public reads were reanalyzed by TCRdb: fastp trimming at Q25, MiXCR alignment, in-frame beta chains only. Each record represents a unique CDR3 protein, reported with the most common genes and DNA among its rows. The sample yields 200,000 to 250,000 distinct CDR3 sequences; 65% were counted once. 58% of the sample is taken by the ten largest. Sequenced: sorted CD4+, CD8+, or CD8+CD57+ T cells (not recorded which) from PBMCs. These TCRs come from a human donor with aplastic anemia.

This clonotype was observed a single time. The gene calls are TRBV19 and TRBJ2-3, with 11 nucleotides matching TRBD1. Germline assignment: CDR1 LNHDA and CDR2 SQIVND (reference sequence). V lost 4 bases, J lost 0 bases, and 3 bases stayed unmatched. This CDR3 spans 16 amino acids. The CDR3 is CASSRRDRGSTDTQYF. The CDR3 nucleotides are TGTGCCAGTAGTAGAAGGGACAGGGGGAGCACAGATACGCAGTATTTT.

The chain couples TRBV19 to TRBJ1-1; D is ambiguous. Germline CDR1 LNHDA, CDR2 SQIVND (reference sequence). Trimming removed 7 bases from V and 7 bases from J, with 16 bases in between. The CDR3 covers 13 residues. In DNA form, the CDR3 reads TGTGCCAGTAAGTTAACGGAAAGCGGTGAAGCTTTCTTT. The encoded protein is CASKLTESGEAFF.

This clonotype occurred a few times. This chain connects TRBV7-6 to TRBJ1-5; 9 bases agree with TRBD1. Germline loops: CDR1 SGHVS, CDR2 FNYEAQ. The CDR3 is made up of 15 amino acids. V gave up 3 bases and J gave up 1 base; unmatched junction bases: 1. The CDR3 DNA follows: TGTGCCAGCAGCTTGGGACAGGGCAGCAATCAGCCCCAGCATTTT. Its protein product is CASSLGQGSNQPQHF. The entire variable domain, with the rest obtained from reference TRBV7-6 and TRBJ1-5, is as follows: GAGVSQSPRYKVTKRGQDVALRCDPISGHVSLYWYRQALGQGPEFLTYFNYEAQQDKSGLPNDRFSAERPEGSISTLTIQRTEQRDSAMYRCASSLGQGSNQPQHFGDGTRLSIL.

This chain uses TRBV9 with TRBJ2-7; D might be TRBD1 (7 bases). The CDR3 totals 15 residues. V was trimmed by 4 bases and J by 3 bases, leaving 17 bases between them. Per the germline V gene, CDR1 is SGDLS and CDR2 is YYNGEE. The CDR3 region is CASSSGDSSSYEQYF. CDR3 bases: TGTGCCAGCAGCTCGGGGGACAGCTCTAGCTACGAGCAGTACTTC. The complete variable domain, with remaining parts taken from reference TRBV9 and TRBJ2-7, reads DSGVTQTPKHLITATGQRVTLRCSPRSGDLSVYWYQQSLDQGLQFLIQYYNGEERAKGNILERFSAQQFPDLHSELNLSSLELGDSALYFCASSSGDSSSYEQYFGPGTRLTVT.

The chain has TRBV5-4 and TRBJ2-5; no definite D call. Trimming removed 4 bases from V and 0 bases from J, with 13 bases in between. Germline CDR1 SGHNT, CDR2 YYREEE (reference sequence). The CDR3 contains 15 residues. The CDR3 DNA reads as TGTGCCAGCAGCCCCCCCGGGCTCGACCAAGAGACCCAGTACTTC. This gives the protein CASSPPGLDQETQYF.

The rearrangement uses TRBV7-2 and TRBJ2-3; D may be TRBD2 (5 bases). Germline values: CDR1 SGHTA, CDR2 FQGNSA. The CDR3 is 15 amino acids. The V gene lost 1 base and the J gene lost 4 bases, with 12 bases spanning the gap. The CDR3 sequence: CASSLVVGAADTQYF. The CDR3, as DNA: TGTGCCAGCAGCTTAGTTGTGGGAGCAGCAGATACGCAGTATTTT.

J is TRBJ2-7 and V is TRBV30; perhaps D is TRBD1 or TRBD2 (6 bases each). The CDR3 is made up of 13 amino acids. Trimming removed 3 bases from V and 4 bases from J, with 13 bases in between. The germline CDR1 and CDR2 sequences are GTSNPN and SVGIG (reference sequence). The DNA for the CDR3 is TGTGCCTGGAGACCGGAGGGGGGTTACGAGCAGTACTTC. It translates to CAWRPEGGYEQYF. The variable domain in full, completed from reference TRBV30 and TRBJ2-7, reads SQTIHQWPATLVQPVGSPLSLECTVEGTSNPNLYWYRQAAGRGLQLLFYSVGIGQISSEVPQNLSASRPQDRQFILSSKKLLLSDSGFYLCAWRPEGGYEQYFGPGTRLTVT.

CDR3 nucleotide sequence: TGCAGCGTTGCGCGGGACACCTATAACTATGGCTACACCTTC. The encoded protein is CSVARDTYNYGYTF. V gene TRBV29-1 combines with J gene TRBJ1-2; the D gene is possibly TRBD1 (6 bases). The germline V gene has CDR1 SQVTM and CDR2 ANQGSEA. This CDR3 region has 14 residues. The V end lost 4 bases, the J end lost 1 base, and 13 bases lay between the germline ends.

The V gene is TRBV19, the J gene TRBJ2-7; 7 positions match TRBD2. Germline V gene sequence: CDR1 LNHDA, CDR2 SQIVND (reference sequence). The CDR3 covers 14 residues. The J segment lost 0 bases and the V segment lost 6 bases, leaving 5 bases of the junction unmatched. The chain's CDR3 is CASSIGRSSYEQYF. The CDR3 nucleotides read TGTGCCAGTAGCATCGGGAGGAGCTCCTACGAGCAGTACTTC.

This chain links TRBV7-9 with TRBJ2-3; D gene ambiguous. Trimming shortened V by 5 bases and J by 6 bases, and 9 bases separated the two germline ends. The V gene's germline CDR1 is SEHNR and CDR2 FQNEAQ (reference sequence). The CDR3 sequence is 12 residues long. The CDR3 loop is CASSPLSDTQYF. The CDR3 DNA reads TGTGCCAGCAGCCCACTATCGGATACGCAGTATTTT.

The V call is TRBV7-6, the J call TRBJ2-3; no clear D. CDR1 and CDR2 from the germline V gene are SGHVS and FNYEAQ. CDR3 size: 14 residues. The V gene lost 5 bases and the J gene lost 9 bases, with 18 bases spanning the gap. In nucleotides, the CDR3 is TGTGCCAGCAGCCCAGGATCTAGTGCTGGCACGCAGTATTTT. This translates into CASSPGSSAGTQYF. Filled out from reference TRBV7-6 and TRBJ2-3, the complete variable domain reads GAGVSQSPRYKVTKRGQDVALRCDPISGHVSLYWYRQALGQGPEFLTYFNYEAQQDKSGLPNDRFSAERPEGSISTLTIQRTEQRDSAMYRCASSPGSSAGTQYFGPGTRLTVL.

V usage is TRBV5-4 and J usage is TRBJ1-6, with D possibly matching TRBD1 (6 bases). V lost 4 bases to trimming and J lost 7 bases, with 18 bases between them. The CDR3 is made up of 16 amino acids. Germline loops: CDR1 SGHNT, CDR2 YYREEE (reference sequence). This CDR3 reads CASSAVQGGRNSPLHF. In nucleotides, the CDR3 is TGTGCCAGCAGCGCGGTACAAGGGGGGAGGAATTCACCCCTCCACTTT.

The V gene is TRBV6-5, the J gene TRBJ2-7, with a tentative D call TRBD1 (5 bases). Germline assignment: CDR1 MNHEY and CDR2 SVGAGI. This CDR3 is built from 16 residues. Trimming took 2 bases from V and 6 from J, leaving 20 bases between them. Written as DNA, the CDR3 is TGTGCCAGCAGTTACGATTCGGGTAGGGGCTCTGTCGAGCAGTACTTC. This translates into CASSYDSGRGSVEQYF.

The chain carries TRBV12-3 or TRBV12-4 and TRBJ2-6; D call uncertain. The CDR3 is 14 residues long. Between the trimmed V and J ends, which lost 3 bases and 5 bases, there was a span of 8 bases. As DNA, the CDR3 is TGTGCCAGCAGTTTGAGCCCGCGGGCCAACGTCCTGACTTTC. Protein product: CASSLSPRANVLTF.

The CDR3 nucleotides read TGTGCCAGCAGCTTTGACAAGCAAGAGACCCAGTACTTC. It codes for CASSFDKQETQYF. V is TRBV7-4 and J is TRBJ2-5; D gene unclear. Germline loops: CDR1 SGHVT, CDR2 SQSDAQ. Trimming removed 3 bases from V and 2 bases from J, with 7 bases in between. The CDR3 runs to 13 residues.